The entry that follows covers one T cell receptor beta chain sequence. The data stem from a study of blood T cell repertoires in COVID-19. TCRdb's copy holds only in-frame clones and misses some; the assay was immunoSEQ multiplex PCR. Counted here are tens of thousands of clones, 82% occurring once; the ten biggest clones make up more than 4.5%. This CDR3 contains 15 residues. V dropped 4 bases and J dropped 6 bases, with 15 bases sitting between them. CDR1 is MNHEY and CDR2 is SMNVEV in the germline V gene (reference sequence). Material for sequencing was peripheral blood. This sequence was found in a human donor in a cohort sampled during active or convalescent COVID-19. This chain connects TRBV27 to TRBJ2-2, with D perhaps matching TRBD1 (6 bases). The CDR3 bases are TGTGCCAGCAGTTCCCCGACAGGAAGGTCCGGGGAGCTGTTTTTT. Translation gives CASSSPTGRSGELFF.